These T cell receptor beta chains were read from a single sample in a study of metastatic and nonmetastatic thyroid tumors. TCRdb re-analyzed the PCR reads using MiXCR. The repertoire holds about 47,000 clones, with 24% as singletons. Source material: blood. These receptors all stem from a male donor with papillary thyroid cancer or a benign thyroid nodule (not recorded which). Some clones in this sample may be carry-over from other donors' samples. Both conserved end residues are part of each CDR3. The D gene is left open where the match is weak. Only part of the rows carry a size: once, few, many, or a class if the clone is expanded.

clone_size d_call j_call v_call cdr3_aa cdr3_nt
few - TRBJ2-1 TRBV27 CASSLSAVNEQFF TGTGCCAGCAGTTTGTCAGCCGTCAATGAGCAGTTCTTC
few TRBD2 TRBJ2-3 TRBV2 CASSEPTSGTLTKQYF TGTGCCAGCAGCGAACCCACTAGCGGTACCCTTACGAAGCAGTATTTT
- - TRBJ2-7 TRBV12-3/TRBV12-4 CASSVYREGEQYF TGTGCCAGCAGTGTATACAGGGAAGGCGAGCAGTACTTC
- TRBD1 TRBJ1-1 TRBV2 CASSDGQAHTEAFF TGTGCCAGCAGTGACGGACAGGCACACACTGAAGCTTTCTTT
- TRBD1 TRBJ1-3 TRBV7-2 CASGQGSGNTIYF TGTGCCAGCGGACAGGGCTCTGGAAACACCATATATTTT
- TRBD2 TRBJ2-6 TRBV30 CASGGSGANVLTF TGTGCCAGCGGGGGCTCTGGGGCCAACGTCCTGACTTTC
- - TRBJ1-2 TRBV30 CAWSGGREDGYTF TGTGCCTGGAGTGGGGGCAGGGAGGATGGCTACACCTTC
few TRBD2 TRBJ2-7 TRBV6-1 CASILRGLAPDYEQYF TGTGCCAGCATCCTAAGGGGACTAGCGCCAGACTACGAGCAGTACTTC
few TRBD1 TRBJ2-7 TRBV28 CASSPPRLTGGSYEQYF TGTGCCAGCAGTCCCCCTAGGTTGACAGGGGGCTCCTACGAGCAGTACTTC
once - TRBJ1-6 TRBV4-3 CASSLGVNYNSPLHF TGCGCCAGCAGCCTGGGTGTTAACTATAATTCACCCCTCCACTTT
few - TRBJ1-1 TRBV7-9 CASSWGATEAFF TGTGCCAGCAGCTGGGGGGCCACTGAAGCTTTCTTT
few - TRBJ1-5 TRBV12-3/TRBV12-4 CASSLTWTDVLQPQHF TGTGCCAGCAGTTTAACTTGGACAGATGTTCTTCAGCCCCAGCATTTT
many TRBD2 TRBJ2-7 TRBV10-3 CAISGEGLAGSAYEQYF TGTGCCATCAGTGGGGAGGGACTAGCGGGGAGTGCCTACGAGCAGTACTTC
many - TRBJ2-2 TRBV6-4 CASRGGGRVNTGELFF TGTGCCAGCAGGGGGGGTGGGCGGGTAAACACCGGGGAGCTGTTTTTT
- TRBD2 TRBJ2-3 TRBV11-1 CASSLTSGRASCTDTQYF TGTGCCAGCAGCTTGACTAGCGGGAGAGCTTCGTGCACAGATACTCAGTATTTT
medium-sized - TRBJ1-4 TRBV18 CASSTQSRVGKLFF TGTGCCAGCTCAACCCAATCCAGGGTGGGAAAACTGTTTTTT
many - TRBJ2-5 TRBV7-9 CASSPEASRRQYF TGTGCCAGCAGCCCAGAGGCTAGCCGTAGGCAGTACTTC
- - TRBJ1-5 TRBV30 CAWSSGRDQPQHF TGTGCCTGGAGTTCTGGGAGGGATCAGCCCCAGCATTTT
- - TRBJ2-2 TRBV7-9 CASQGCANTGELFF TGTGCCAGCCAGGGCTGTGCGAACACCGGGGAGCTGTTTTTT
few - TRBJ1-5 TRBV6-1 CASSVSNQPRHF TGTGCCAGCAGTGTAAGCAATCAGCCCCGGCATTTT
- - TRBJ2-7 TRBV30 CAWRANRGLHPDSCEQYF TGTGCCTGGAGGGCAAATCGGGGACTTCATCCGGACTCCTGCGAGCAGTACTTC
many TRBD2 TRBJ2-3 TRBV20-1 CSARVSGSGSDTQYF TGCAGTGCTAGAGTTAGCGGGAGCGGATCAGATACGCAGTATTTT